This entry lists 3 T cell receptor beta chains sequenced from one sample in a study of post-analysis software for immune sequencing data (dated by TCRdb to 2015 to 2017). Library generation was performed with PCR. Instrument used: Illumina HiSeq 2500. To reduce PCR and sequencing biases, unique molecular identifiers were incorporated into the TCR beta cDNA libraries. The raw public reads went through TCRdb reprocessing: fastp at Q25, MiXCR clone calling, in-frame beta chains kept. Entries are consolidated by CDR3 protein sequence, retaining the most common genes and DNA. Recorded for this sample are hundreds of thousands of distinct CDR3 sequences; roughly 29% of them occurred a single time. The ten largest clones take up approximately 0.55% of the sample. Their target antigens are unknown. Overall study results and their limits: Several TRBV segments, including TRBV5-6, TRBV5-1 and TRBV20-1, were significantly more frequent in patients than controls.

The sample taken for sequencing was blood. These receptors came from a girl aged 10-17 years with multiple sclerosis.

J is TRBJ2-4 and V is TRBV20-1, with D perhaps TRBD2 (6 bases). The J call could be wrong; TRBJ2-5 is a better fit for the DNA end. CDR1 and CDR2 from the germline V gene are DFQATT and SNEGSKA (reference sequence). CDR3 size: 14 residues. CDR3 DNA sequence: TGCAGTGCTACCAGTGGGGGGAACAAGGAGACCCAGTACTTC. This gives the protein CSATSGGNKETQYF.

Note on this clonotype: The junction departs from the called germline gene at one end, perhaps through a read error. The chain recombines TRBV28 with TRBJ1-4; TRBD1 might be the D (5 bases). In germline, CDR1 is MDHEN, CDR2 SYDVKM. This CDR3 region has 15 residues. The CDR3 bases are TGTGCCAGCAGTTTTACAGGCAAAACTGATGAAAAACTGTTTTTT. Amino acids: CASSFTGKTDEKLFF.

CDR3 residues: CASSQDRDWYEQYF. Here the CDR3 DNA reads TGCGCCAGCAGCCAAGACCGGGATTGGTACGAGCAGTACTTC. This sequence joins TRBV4-3 and TRBJ2-7, with D perhaps TRBD2 (5 bases). Germline CDR1 and CDR2: LGHNA and YSLEER. CDR3 size: 14 residues. Trimming took 0 bases from V and 4 from J, leaving 10 bases between them.